A single sample is the source of the 16 T cell receptor beta chains below, sequenced in a study of identical twins. TCRdb reprocessed the 5' RACE reads via MiXCR and lists one record per CDR3 protein. The sample records 1.5 million to 2 million distinct CDR3 sequences, about 31% being singletons. The sample consisted of cord blood. Receptor source: a newborn girl in good health.

This clonotype was seen at least ten times. An end of the junction differs from the germline gene, which may be a read error. The chain has TRBV27 and TRBJ2-3; 12 bases fit TRBD2. The CDR3 is 16 residues long. Germline-derived CDR1 and CDR2 are MNHEY and SMNVEV (reference sequence). The CDR3 DNA reads TGCGCCAGCAGCCCCGGACTAGCGGGGACCACAGATACGCAGTATTTT. Translation gives CASSPGLAGTTDTQYF.

This clonotype came up a few times. The chain uses TRBV6-2 or TRBV6-3 and TRBJ2-3, with D uncertain. Trimming removed 6 bases at V and 1 base at J, with 8 bases between. CDR3 length equals 13 residues. From germline, CDR1 is MNHEY and CDR2 SVGEGT. For the CDR3, the DNA is TGTGCCAGCAGGTCCTTAGGCACAGATACGCAGTATTTT. Amino acids: CASRSLGTDTQYF.

This chain links TRBV19 with TRBJ1-1, with a weak D call TRBD1 (5 bases). Germline lookup yields CDR1 LNHDA and CDR2 SQIVND (reference sequence). V lost 0 bases, J lost 2 bases, and 13 bases lay in between. CDR3 length: 16 residues. The CDR3 loop is CASSIDLETANTEAFF. For the CDR3, the DNA is TGTGCCAGTAGTATAGATCTAGAGACAGCCAACACTGAAGCTTTCTTT.

The table lists this clonotype with a few counts. The rearrangement joins TRBV27 to TRBJ2-1; no clear D gene. Per germline, CDR1 MNHEY and CDR2 SMNVEV (reference sequence). The CDR3 contains 15 residues. V lost 7 bases and J 4 bases, leaving 17 bases between the germline ends. CDR3 region: CASMAIDIQYNEQFF. The CDR3, as DNA: TGTGCCAGCATGGCTATAGATATTCAGTACAATGAGCAGTTCTTC.

This clonotype was observed many times. The gene calls are TRBV7-2 and TRBJ2-1, with TRBD2 identical over 8 bases. With the DNA end fitting TRBJ2-7 better, the J assignment may be wrong. Germline CDR1 reads SGHTA; CDR2 reads FQGNSA. The CDR3 spans 14 residues. In DNA, the CDR3 is TGTGCCAGCAGCTGGACTAGCTCCTACAATGAGCAGTACTTC. Its protein product is CASSWTSSYNEQYF.

This chain connects TRBV4-2 to TRBJ2-1; D perhaps matches TRBD1 (5 bases). Per germline, CDR1 LGHNA and CDR2 YNFKEQ. Trimming cost V 0 bases and J 0 bases, with 12 bases left between them. CDR3 length equals 17 residues. CDR3 DNA sequence: TGTGCCAGCAGCCAAGATCCAGGGCGGAGCTCCTACAATGAGCAGTTCTTC. It codes for CASSQDPGRSSYNEQFF.

This clonotype was counted ten times or more. The chain employs TRBV5-1 and TRBJ2-7; possibly TRBD1 or TRBD2 for D (5 bases each). From germline, CDR1 is SGHRS and CDR2 YFSETQ. V was trimmed by 4 bases and J by 6 bases, leaving 11 bases between them. This CDR3 region has 12 residues. CDR3 nucleotide sequence: TGCGCCAGCAGCCCCGGGACCATCGAGCAGTACTTC. The encoded protein is CASSPGTIEQYF.

This chain uses TRBV19 with TRBJ1-2; D ambiguous. Per the germline V gene, CDR1 is LNHDA and CDR2 is SQIVND (reference sequence). V lost 3 bases to trimming and J lost 2 bases, with 13 bases between them. This CDR3 has 15 amino acids. This CDR3 reads CASSIPSRNNYGYTF. The CDR3 nucleotides are TGTGCCAGTAGTATTCCTTCCAGAAACAACTATGGCTACACCTTC. Variable domain in full (rest from reference TRBV19 and TRBJ1-2): DGGITQSPKYLFRKEGQNVTLSCEQNLNHDAMYWYRQDPGQGLRLIYYSQIVNDFQKGDIAEGYSVSREKKESFPLTVTSAQKNPTAFYLCASSIPSRNNYGYTFGSGTRLTVV.

This clonotype was seen a handful of times. The chain recombines TRBV7-9 with TRBJ1-2; no clear D gene. CDR3 length: 15 residues. CDR1 SEHNR and CDR2 FQNEAQ come from the germline V gene (reference sequence). V lost 0 bases, J lost 0 bases, and 8 bases lay in between. CDR3 protein: CASSLANTPNYGYTF. CDR3 DNA: TGTGCCAGCAGCTTAGCAAACACGCCTAACTATGGCTACACCTTC.

This clonotype was seen more than once but under ten times. CDR3 loop: CASSLGLSSGEIYNEQFF. The CDR3 coding sequence is TGTGCCAGCAGCTTAGGGTTGTCTAGCGGGGAAATTTACAATGAGCAGTTCTTC. The chain employs TRBV7-9 and TRBJ2-1, with TRBD2 identical over 9 bases. The CDR3 has 18 residues. CDR1 is SEHNR and CDR2 is FQNEAQ in the germline V gene (reference sequence). The ends lost 1 base at V and 4 bases at J; junction bases unmatched: 11.

This rearrangement joins TRBV5-1 to TRBJ1-6; TRBD1 agrees at 8 bases. The germline CDR1 and CDR2 sequences are SGHRS and YFSETQ. The CDR3 has 16 residues. Losses at the gene ends were 4 bases for V and 7 bases for J; bases not matched to a gene: 10. CDR3 residues: CASSPGGQGGNSPLHF. The CDR3, as DNA: TGCGCCAGCAGCCCCGGAGGACAGGGAGGGAATTCACCCCTCCACTTT.

This chain links TRBV27 with TRBJ2-5, with 7 bases matching TRBD2. The end of the DNA aligns better with TRBJ2-7, so the J call may be wrong. The V gene's germline CDR1 is MNHEY and CDR2 SMNVEV (reference sequence). The CDR3 spans 15 residues. CDR3 amino acids: CASSLWGEGRGEQYF. The CDR3 bases are TGTGCCAGCAGTTTATGGGGGGAGGGCCGGGGCGAGCAGTACTTC.

This clonotype has more than one count but fewer than ten. The genes are TRBV5-1 and TRBJ2-1, with TRBD2 identical over 9 bases. The CDR3 consists of 15 residues. The J segment lost 8 bases and the V segment lost 2 bases, leaving 8 bases of the junction unmatched. The V gene's germline CDR1 is SGHRS and CDR2 YFSETQ. In DNA form, the CDR3 reads TGCGCCAGCAGCTTACTTAGCGGGAGTGGGGATGAGCAGTTCTTC. Its protein product is CASSLLSGSGDEQFF.

At least ten counts were recorded for this clonotype. This chain joins TRBV7-2 and TRBJ2-3; no clear D. The CDR3 has 14 residues. From germline, CDR1 is SGHTA and CDR2 FQGNSA. The V gene lost 1 base and the J gene lost 2 bases, with 7 bases spanning the gap. The CDR3 coding sequence is TGTGCCAGCAGCTTAGATACCTTCACAGATACGCAGTATTTT. Protein product: CASSLDTFTDTQYF.

The chain has TRBV5-5 and TRBJ2-3; no reliable D call. Per the germline V gene, CDR1 is SGHKS and CDR2 is YYEKEE (reference sequence). Deletions cut 0 bases from V and 1 base from J, with 9 bases between. CDR3 length: 15 residues. CDR3 DNA sequence: TGTGCCAGCAGCTTGGGCTACAGCCGCACAGATACGCAGTATTTT. Translated, it gives CASSLGYSRTDTQYF.

This clonotype has just a few counts. The chain links TRBV21-1 to TRBJ1-5; the table's D call TRBD1 went unverified against the DNA. TRBV21-1 counts as a pseudogene. The CDR3 spans 17 residues. This chain's CDR3 is CASSKADRGGNNQPQHF. The CDR3 bases are TGTGCCAGCAGCAAAGCGGACAGGGGAGGGAACAATCAGCCCCAGCATTTT.